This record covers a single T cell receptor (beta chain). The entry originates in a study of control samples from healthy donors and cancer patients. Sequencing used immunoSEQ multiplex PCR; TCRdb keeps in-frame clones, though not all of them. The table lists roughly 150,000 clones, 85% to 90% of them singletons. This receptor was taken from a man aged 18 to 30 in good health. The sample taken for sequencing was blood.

CDR3 in DNA: TGTGCCAGCAGCGTAGGCACAGGAGTTTATGGCTACACCTTC. Translating gives CASSVGTGVYGYTF. V is TRBV9 and J is TRBJ1-2; TRBD1 might be the D (5 bases). Germline CDR1 and CDR2: SGDLS and YYNGEE. Trimming took off 0 bases at V and 5 bases at J, with 11 bases between the two ends. The CDR3 covers 14 residues.